Here is one T cell receptor (beta chain) with its context. Its antigen is still unknown. The junction does not match germline at one end; this may be a read error. This sample stems from a study of cytomegalovirus exposure and HLA in healthy donors. CDR3 length: 14 amino acids. Per the germline V gene, CDR1 is SQVTM and CDR2 is ANQGSEA. Study-level results: For most TCR sequences rarity was the rule, although some public TCRs occurred in many donors. From TCR beta sequences, most subjects' HLA-A and HLA-B alleles were reportedly predicted accurately. Previously analyzed data showed that most TCR beta V segments were productive at a frequency of about 90% or about 30%. The authors later found most CMV-associated TCR beta chains appeared HLA-restricted.

It was with 60 Vbeta and 13 Jbeta primers that the PCR ran. Sequencing used immunoSEQ multiplex PCR; TCRdb keeps in-frame clones, though not all of them. The sample includes tens of thousands of clones. The chain uses TRBV29-1 and TRBJ2-5; D may be TRBD2 (7 bases). The clonotype comes from a human donor in good health. Sequencing was performed on PBMCs. Here the CDR3 reads CSIENRGAGENQYF. The CDR3 region has the DNA TGCAGCATTGAAAATCGGGGGGCCGGGGAGAACCAGTACTTC.